Included here is one TCR beta chain sequence, with context. This entry is derived from a study of CD8 T cells in Susac syndrome. This CDR3 has 12 amino acids. CDR1 is GTSNPN and CDR2 is SVGIG in the germline V gene (reference sequence). V lost 3 bases to trimming and J lost 5 bases; unmatched junction nucleotides: 1. Random hexamers were used to reverse transcribe an amount of about 0.5 to 1 ug RNA. The method of amplification for TCR beta CDR3 was immunoSEQ multiplex PCR, covering 54 Vbeta and 13 Jbeta. TCRdb reprocessed the immunoSEQ multiplex PCR reads via MiXCR and lists one record per CDR3 protein. The repertoire has some 260,000 distinct CDR3 sequences, about 93% of them found once; the top ten carry 0.06% to 0.08%.

Sequencing was performed on CD4+ T cells from PBMCs. The chain couples TRBV30 to TRBJ2-1, with 7 nucleotides matching TRBD2. The TCR comes from a human donor with multiple sclerosis. CDR3: CAWRTSHNEQFF. The CDR3 DNA sequence: TGTGCCTGGAGGACTAGCCACAATGAGCAGTTCTTC.